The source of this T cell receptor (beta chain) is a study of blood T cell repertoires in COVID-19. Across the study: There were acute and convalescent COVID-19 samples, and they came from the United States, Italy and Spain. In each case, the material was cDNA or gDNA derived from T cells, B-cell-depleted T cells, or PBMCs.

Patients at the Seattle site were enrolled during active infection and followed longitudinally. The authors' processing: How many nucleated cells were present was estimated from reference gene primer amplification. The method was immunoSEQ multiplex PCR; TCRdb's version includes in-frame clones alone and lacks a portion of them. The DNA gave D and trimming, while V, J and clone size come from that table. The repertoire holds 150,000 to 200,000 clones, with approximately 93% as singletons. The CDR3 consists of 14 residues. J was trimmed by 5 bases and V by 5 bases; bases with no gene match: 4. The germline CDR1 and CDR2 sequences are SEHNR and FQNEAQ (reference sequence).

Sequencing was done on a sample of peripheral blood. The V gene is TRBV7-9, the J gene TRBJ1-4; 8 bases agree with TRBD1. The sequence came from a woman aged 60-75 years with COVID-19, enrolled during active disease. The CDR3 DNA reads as TGTGCCAGCAGCCGGACAGGGCTAAATGAAAAACTGTTTTTT. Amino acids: CASSRTGLNEKLFF.